This T cell receptor (beta chain) was sequenced for a study of blood T cell repertoires in COVID-19. Clinical history reported by participants formed the basis on which cohorts were assigned. Per the germline V gene, CDR1 is LNHNV and CDR2 is YYDKDF (reference sequence). With 6 bases clipped from V and 5 bases from J, the junction kept 17 bases outside the gene matches. The CDR3 is 17 amino acids. Here immunoSEQ multiplex PCR was the method, and the copy in TCRdb shows in-frame clones only, minus some. The sample contains under 300,000 clones, around nine tenths of which appear only once. Sequencing was performed on PBMCs or T cells enriched from blood (not recorded which). The TCR was taken from a woman between 45 and 60 years old who had recovered from COVID-19. This chain joins TRBV15 and TRBJ2-5; 8 nucleotides match TRBD1. The CDR3, as DNA: TGTGCCACCAGAACCCTGCGGACAGGGCCCAACAGGGAGACCCAGTACTTC. Its protein product is CATRTLRTGPNRETQYF.